Shown below are 3 T cell receptor beta chains from a single sample sequenced in a study of blood T cell repertoires in COVID-19. The method was immunoSEQ multiplex PCR; TCRdb's version includes in-frame clones alone and lacks a portion of them. The sample has 150,000 to 160,000 clones, 75% to 80% seen once. The sequenced sample consisted of peripheral blood. Receptor source: a man older than 75 with acute or convalescent COVID-19.

The V gene is TRBV6-4, the J gene TRBJ1-2; 11 nucleotides agree with TRBD1. This CDR3 is built from 15 residues. CDR1 and CDR2 (germline): MRHNA, SNTAGT. With 5 bases clipped from V and 4 bases from J, the junction kept 6 bases outside the gene matches. The DNA of the CDR3 is TGTGCCAGCAGTCCCGGGACAGGGGGAACCTATGGCTACACCTTC. Protein sequence: CASSPGTGGTYGYTF.

The J gene is TRBJ1-5, the V gene TRBV24-1, with TRBD1 identical over 8 bases. Per germline, CDR1 KGHDR and CDR2 SFDVKD. J lost 3 bases, V lost 4 bases, and 7 bases had no gene match. This CDR3 is built from 16 residues. CDR3 region: CATSDRGQGSNQPQHF. CDR3 in DNA: TGTGCCACCAGTGACCGAGGACAGGGCTCCAATCAGCCCCAGCATTTT.

This chain joins TRBV27 and TRBJ1-2, with 7 bases matching TRBD1. This CDR3 has 14 residues. J was trimmed by 3 bases and V by 10 bases; bases with no gene match: 11. Per the germline V gene, CDR1 is MNHEY and CDR2 is SMNVEV (reference sequence). The CDR3 sequence is CAIPNRGFYYGYTF. CDR3 DNA: TGTGCCATACCGAACAGGGGTTTTTACTATGGCTACACCTTC.